The 2 T cell receptor beta chains given below trace back to one sample, sequenced in a study of CD8+CD57+ T cells in acquired aplastic anemia. Profiles of TCR beta VDJ and CDR3 were generated from a genomic DNA template. TCRdb used MiXCR to reprocess the reads, holding one entry per CDR3 protein. The data hold about 200,000 distinct CDR3 sequences, with 30% to 40% observed a single time. Sequenced input: sorted CD4+, CD8+, or CD8+CD57+ T cells (not recorded which) from PBMCs. The origin of the receptors is a human donor in good health, serving as a control.

The rearrangement uses TRBV10-3 and TRBJ1-2; 9 bases align to TRBD1. The CDR3 extends over 15 amino acids. V gave up 2 bases and J gave up 4 bases; unmatched junction bases: 5. CDR1 and CDR2 from the germline V gene are ENHRY and SYGVKD. In nucleotides, the CDR3 is TGTGCCATCAGTGAGGACAGGGGGGCTCCCTATGGCTACACCTTC. It translates to CAISEDRGAPYGYTF.

The genes are TRBV30 and TRBJ2-5, with D uncertain. The CDR3 contains 15 residues. The germline V gene encodes CDR1 GTSNPN and CDR2 SVGIG (reference sequence). V shed 2 bases and J shed 4 bases, with 17 bases lying between them. CDR3 DNA sequence: TGTGCCTGGAGTCGTAGAAGGAGCAACCGAGAGACCCAGTACTTC. Translating gives CAWSRRRSNRETQYF.